This entry features one T cell receptor (beta chain) sequence. This specimen belongs to a study of Graves' ophthalmopathy and Graves' hyperthyroidism. Trimming pared 0 bases from V and 2 bases from J, leaving 20 bases between. The CDR3 runs to 18 residues. Germline values: CDR1 LNHNV, CDR2 YYDKDF (reference sequence). TCR beta CDR3 amplification used RNA transcripts. In the first round, RT-PCR was carried out with HTBI primers, and a multiplex PCR formed the second round. MiXCR, run by TCRdb on the multiplex PCR reads, gives a single entry per CDR3 protein. Of 900,000 to 1,200,000 distinct CDR3 sequences in the sample, roughly two fifths were seen once.

The source is an adult man with Graves' hyperthyroidism. The chain links TRBV15 to TRBJ2-7; D perhaps matches TRBD2 (5 bases). The sample consisted of peripheral blood or thyroid tissue (not recorded which). The CDR3 is CATSRDWLVGAITYEQYF. The CDR3 DNA reads TGTGCCACCAGCAGAGATTGGCTAGTGGGAGCTATAACCTACGAGCAGTACTTC. The entire variable domain, with the rest obtained from reference TRBV15 and TRBJ2-7, is as follows: DAMVIQNPRYQVTQFGKPVTLSCSQTLNHNVMYWYQQKSSQAPKLLFHYYDKDFNNEADTPDNFQSRRPNTSFCFLDIRSPGLGDTAMYLCATSRDWLVGAITYEQYFGPGTRLTVT.